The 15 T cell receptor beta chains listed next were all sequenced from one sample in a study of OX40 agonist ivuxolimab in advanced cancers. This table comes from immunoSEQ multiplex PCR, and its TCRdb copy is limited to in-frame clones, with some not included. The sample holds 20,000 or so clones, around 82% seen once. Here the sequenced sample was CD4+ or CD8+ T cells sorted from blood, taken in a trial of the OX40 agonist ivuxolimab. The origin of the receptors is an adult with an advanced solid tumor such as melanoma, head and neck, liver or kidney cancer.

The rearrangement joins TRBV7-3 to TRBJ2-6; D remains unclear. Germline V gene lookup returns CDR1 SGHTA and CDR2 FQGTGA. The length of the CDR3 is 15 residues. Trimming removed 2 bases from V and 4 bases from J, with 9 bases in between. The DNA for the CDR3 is TGTGCCAGCAGCTTATTAGGGTTCGGGGCCAACGTCCTGACTTTC. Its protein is CASSLLGFGANVLTF.

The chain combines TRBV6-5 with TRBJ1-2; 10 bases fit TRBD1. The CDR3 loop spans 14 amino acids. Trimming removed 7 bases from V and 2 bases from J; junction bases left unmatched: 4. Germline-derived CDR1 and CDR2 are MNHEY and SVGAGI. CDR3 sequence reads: CASIDRGRNYGYTF. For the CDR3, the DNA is TGTGCCAGCATCGACAGGGGGCGAAACTATGGCTACACCTTC.

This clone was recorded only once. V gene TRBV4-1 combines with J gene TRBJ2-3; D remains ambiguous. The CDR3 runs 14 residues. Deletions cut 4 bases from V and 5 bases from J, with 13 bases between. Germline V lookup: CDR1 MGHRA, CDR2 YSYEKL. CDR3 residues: CASSLEWGKDTQYF. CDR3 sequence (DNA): TGCGCCAGCAGCCTCGAGTGGGGTAAAGATACGCAGTATTTT.

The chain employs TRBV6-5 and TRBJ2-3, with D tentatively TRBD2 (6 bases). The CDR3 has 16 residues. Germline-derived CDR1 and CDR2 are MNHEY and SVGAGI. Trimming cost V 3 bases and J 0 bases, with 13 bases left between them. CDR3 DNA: TGTGCCAGCAGTTATCACGGGAGTTCAAGCACAGATACGCAGTATTTT. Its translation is CASSYHGSSSTDTQYF.

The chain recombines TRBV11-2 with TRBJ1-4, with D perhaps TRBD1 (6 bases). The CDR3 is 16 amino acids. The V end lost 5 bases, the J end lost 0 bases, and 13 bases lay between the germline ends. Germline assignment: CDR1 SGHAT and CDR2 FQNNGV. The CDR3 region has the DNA TGTGCCAGCAGCCCAGGGGTCATTGCAACTAATGAAAAACTGTTTTTT. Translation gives CASSPGVIATNEKLFF.

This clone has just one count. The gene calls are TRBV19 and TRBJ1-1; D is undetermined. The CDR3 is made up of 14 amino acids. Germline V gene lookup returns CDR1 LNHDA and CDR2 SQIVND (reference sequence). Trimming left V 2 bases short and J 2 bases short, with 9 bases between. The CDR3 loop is CASSIRPGNTEAFF. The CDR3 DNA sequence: TGTGCCAGTAGTATAAGGCCCGGAAACACTGAAGCTTTCTTT. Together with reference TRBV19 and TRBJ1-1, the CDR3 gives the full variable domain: DGGITQSPKYLFRKEGQNVTLSCEQNLNHDAMYWYRQDPGQGLRLIYYSQIVNDFQKGDIAEGYSVSREKKESFPLTVTSAQKNPTAFYLCASSIRPGNTEAFFGQGTRLTVV.

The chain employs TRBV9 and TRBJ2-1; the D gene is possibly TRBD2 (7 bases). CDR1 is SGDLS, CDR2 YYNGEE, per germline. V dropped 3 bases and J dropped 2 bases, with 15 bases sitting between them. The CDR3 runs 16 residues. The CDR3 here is CASSALGGGTYNEQFF. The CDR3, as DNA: TGTGCCAGCAGCGCGTTGGGAGGGGGAACCTACAATGAGCAGTTCTTC.

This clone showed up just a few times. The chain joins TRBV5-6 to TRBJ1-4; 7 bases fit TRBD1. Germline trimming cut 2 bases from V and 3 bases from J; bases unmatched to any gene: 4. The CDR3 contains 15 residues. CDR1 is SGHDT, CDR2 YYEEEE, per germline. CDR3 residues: CASSFRQGANEKLFF. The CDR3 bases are TGTGCCAGCAGCTTTCGACAGGGAGCTAATGAAAAACTGTTTTTT.

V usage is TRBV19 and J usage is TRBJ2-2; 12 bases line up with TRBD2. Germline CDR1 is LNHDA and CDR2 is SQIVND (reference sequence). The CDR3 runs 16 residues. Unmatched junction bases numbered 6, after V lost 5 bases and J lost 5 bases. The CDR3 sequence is CASSAGLAGPTGELFF. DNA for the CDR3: TGTGCCAGTAGTGCGGGACTAGCGGGCCCGACCGGGGAGCTGTTTTTT. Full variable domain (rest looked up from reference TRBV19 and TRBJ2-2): DGGITQSPKYLFRKEGQNVTLSCEQNLNHDAMYWYRQDPGQGLRLIYYSQIVNDFQKGDIAEGYSVSREKKESFPLTVTSAQKNPTAFYLCASSAGLAGPTGELFFGEGSRLTVL.

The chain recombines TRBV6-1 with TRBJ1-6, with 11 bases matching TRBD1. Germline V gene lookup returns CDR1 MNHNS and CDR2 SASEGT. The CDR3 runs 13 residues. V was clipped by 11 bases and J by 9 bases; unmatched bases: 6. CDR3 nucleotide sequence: TGTGCCGTAAGGACAGGGGGCAGTTCACCCCTCCACTTT. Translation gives CAVRTGGSSPLHF.

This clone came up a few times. The CDR3 loop is CASSPGGPNEQFF. CDR3 DNA sequence: TGTGCCAGCAGCCCTGGGGGGCCTAATGAGCAGTTCTTC. V and J are TRBV7-3 and TRBJ2-1; the D call may be TRBD1 or TRBD2 (6 bases each). The V gene's germline CDR1 is SGHTA and CDR2 FQGTGA. Trimming stripped 5 bases from V and 7 bases from J, with 12 bases between. The CDR3 is 13 residues long.

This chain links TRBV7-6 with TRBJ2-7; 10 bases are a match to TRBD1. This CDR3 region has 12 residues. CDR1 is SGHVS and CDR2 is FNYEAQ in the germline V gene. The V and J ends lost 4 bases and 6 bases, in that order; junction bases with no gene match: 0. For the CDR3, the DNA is TGTGCCAGCAGCTGGACAGGGGGCGAGCAGTACTTC. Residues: CASSWTGGEQYF.

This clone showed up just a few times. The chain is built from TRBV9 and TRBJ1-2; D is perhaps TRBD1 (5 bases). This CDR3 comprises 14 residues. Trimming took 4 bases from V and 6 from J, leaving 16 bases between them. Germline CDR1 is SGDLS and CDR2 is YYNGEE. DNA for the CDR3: TGTGCCAGCAGCAAACCCGGCGAGGGGAATGGCTACACCTTC. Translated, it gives CASSKPGEGNGYTF.

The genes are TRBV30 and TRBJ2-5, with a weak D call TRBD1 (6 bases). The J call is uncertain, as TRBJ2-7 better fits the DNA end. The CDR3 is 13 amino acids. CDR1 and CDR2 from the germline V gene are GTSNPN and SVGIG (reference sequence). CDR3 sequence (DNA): TGTGCCTGGAGTGTAGGGCAGGGGTACGAGCAGTACTTC. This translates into CAWSVGQGYEQYF.

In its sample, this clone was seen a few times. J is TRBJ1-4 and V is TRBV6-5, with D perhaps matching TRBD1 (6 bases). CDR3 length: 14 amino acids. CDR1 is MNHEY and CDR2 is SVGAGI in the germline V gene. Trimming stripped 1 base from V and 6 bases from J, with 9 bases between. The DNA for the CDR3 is TGTGCCAGCAGTTACTTCCAGGGGTATGAAAAACTGTTTTTT. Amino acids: CASSYFQGYEKLFF.